These 25 T cell receptor beta chains share one sample of origin, sequenced in a study of T cells in localized non-small cell lung cancer. Profiling relied on immunoSEQ multiplex PCR, and the TCRdb table lists in-frame clones only, not all of them. Here the sample spans about 9,200 clones, approximately 89% being singletons. Sequencing used peripheral blood, obtained before any cancer treatment. These receptors all come from a female donor over 55 with stage II squamous cell lung carcinoma.

The V call is TRBV2, the J call TRBJ2-3; D not certain. Trimming took 3 bases from V and 1 from J, leaving 8 bases between them. The CDR3 loop spans 14 amino acids. Germline lookup yields CDR1 SNHLY and CDR2 FYNNEI. DNA of the CDR3: TGTGCCAGCAGTGATGTAGGGCGCACAGATACGCAGTATTTT. This codes for CASSDVGRTDTQYF.

This clone was found a few times. The genes are TRBV6-1 and TRBJ1-1; D is perhaps TRBD1 (5 bases). The CDR3 spans 12 residues. CDR1 and CDR2 from the germline V gene are MNHNS and SASEGT. The V end was cut by 5 bases, the J end by 3 bases, with 7 bases between. The DNA of the CDR3 is TGTGCCAGCAGTCCAGGGTACACTGAAGCTTTCTTT. It is translated as CASSPGYTEAFF.

The chain carries TRBV20-1 and TRBJ2-3; D is unresolved. CDR3 size: 11 residues. Germline-derived CDR1 and CDR2 are DFQATT and SNEGSKA (reference sequence). The V gene lost 3 bases and the J gene lost 4 bases, with 5 bases spanning the gap. The CDR3 DNA reads as TGCAGTGCTAGTGGGGCAGATACGCAGTATTTT. This sequence encodes CSASGADTQYF.

This rearrangement joins TRBV19 to TRBJ1-2, with 7 bases identical to TRBD1. In germline, CDR1 is LNHDA, CDR2 SQIVND (reference sequence). This CDR3 contains 14 residues. Germline trimming cut 6 bases from V and 2 bases from J; bases unmatched to any gene: 6. CDR3 DNA: TGTGCCAGTAGGGTGACAGGGTCCAACTATGGCTACACCTTC. Encoded protein: CASRVTGSNYGYTF.

This clone was counted a single time. The chain employs TRBV5-4 and TRBJ1-6; no clear D gene. The CDR3 loop spans 15 amino acids. CDR1 is SGHNT, CDR2 YYREEE, per germline (reference sequence). The V gene lost 0 bases and the J gene lost 1 base, with 5 bases spanning the gap. DNA of the CDR3: TGTGCCAGCAGCTTGGGCTCTTCCTATAATTCACCCCTCCACTTT. It encodes CASSLGSSYNSPLHF.

The chain joins TRBV7-9 to TRBJ1-5; D uncertain. The V end was cut by 6 bases, the J end by 6 bases, with 9 bases between. The CDR3 spans 12 residues. CDR1 SEHNR and CDR2 FQNEAQ come from the germline V gene (reference sequence). DNA of the CDR3: TGTGCCAGCAGTGTGGGTGTTCAGCCCCAGCATTTT. Translating it yields CASSVGVQPQHF. Full variable domain (rest looked up from reference TRBV7-9 and TRBJ1-5): DTGVSQNPRHKITKRGQNVTFRCDPISEHNRLYWYRQTLGQGPEFLTYFQNEAQLEKSRLLSDRFSAERPKGSFSTLEIQRTEQGDSAMYLCASSVGVQPQHFGDGTRLSIL.

This rearrangement joins TRBV2 to TRBJ1-1; maybe TRBD1 (6 bases). This CDR3 spans 13 amino acids. Trimming took off 4 bases at V and 3 bases at J, with 9 bases between the two ends. Germline V lookup: CDR1 SNHLY, CDR2 FYNNEI. Written as DNA, the CDR3 is TGTGCCAGCAGTGGGAGACAGGACACTGAAGCTTTCTTT. It encodes CASSGRQDTEAFF.

The rearrangement uses TRBV5-1 and TRBJ1-6; D is perhaps TRBD1 (5 bases). This CDR3 has 13 amino acids. Looked up from germline, CDR1 is SGHRS and CDR2 is YFSETQ. V was shortened by 5 bases and J by 9 bases, with 12 bases between the two germline ends. The CDR3 bases are TGCGCCAGCAGGTACTGGGGGACTTCACCCCTCCACTTT. Translated: CASRYWGTSPLHF.

The chain employs TRBV5-1 and TRBJ2-5; D is possibly TRBD1 or TRBD2 (7 bases each). The ends were cut back, 4 bases at V and 5 bases at J, with 24 bases in the middle. The CDR3 has 17 residues. Per germline, CDR1 SGHRS and CDR2 YFSETQ. CDR3 bases: TGCGCCAGCAGCCCCGGAGCAGGGGGGGGTCTAGGGGAGACCCAGTACTTC. Its translation is CASSPGAGGGLGETQYF.

This rearrangement joins TRBV10-1 to TRBJ2-7; D not resolved. Trimming left V 2 bases short and J 4 bases short, with 9 bases between. The CDR3 is 13 residues long. The V gene's germline CDR1 is WNHNN and CDR2 SYGVQD (reference sequence). The CDR3 region is CASSEALRYEQYF. The DNA for the CDR3 is TGCGCCAGCAGTGAGGCCTTGCGGTACGAGCAGTACTTC.

V is TRBV5-6 and J is TRBJ2-1; D unclear. V lost 5 bases and J 9 bases, leaving 21 bases between the germline ends. Per the germline V gene, CDR1 is SGHDT and CDR2 is YYEEEE. CDR3 length: 15 residues. CDR3 sequence (DNA): TGTGCCAGCAGTCTTCCGGGCAAGAAAGTCGGTGAGCAGTTCTTC. Encoded protein: CASSLPGKKVGEQFF.

J is TRBJ2-2 and V is TRBV19; D is possibly TRBD1 (6 bases). The V gene's germline CDR1 is LNHDA and CDR2 SQIVND (reference sequence). This CDR3 region has 16 residues. The germline V and J ends were trimmed by 2 bases and 4 bases, with 14 bases remaining between them. The chain's CDR3 is CASSIQGGRGTGELFF. CDR3 sequence (DNA): TGTGCCAGTAGTATACAAGGGGGTCGGGGCACCGGGGAGCTGTTTTTT. Supplemented by reference TRBV19 and TRBJ2-2, the full variable domain reads DGGITQSPKYLFRKEGQNVTLSCEQNLNHDAMYWYRQDPGQGLRLIYYSQIVNDFQKGDIAEGYSVSREKKESFPLTVTSAQKNPTAFYLCASSIQGGRGTGELFFGEGSRLTVL.

The chain is built from TRBV7-2 and TRBJ2-1, with D maybe TRBD2 (6 bases). The CDR3 length is 14 residues. Trimming stripped 6 bases from V and 0 bases from J, with 9 bases between. CDR1 is SGHTA and CDR2 is FQGNSA in the germline V gene. The CDR3 DNA follows: TGTGCCAGCAGGGGGGGAGTCTCCTACAATGAGCAGTTCTTC. Its translation: CASRGGVSYNEQFF.

V usage is TRBV2 and J usage is TRBJ2-7, with D possibly TRBD1 on 6 matching bases. V dropped 6 bases and J dropped 2 bases, with 14 bases sitting between them. The CDR3 spans 14 residues. Looked up from germline, CDR1 is SNHLY and CDR2 is FYNNEI. The CDR3 nucleotides are TGTGCCAGCAGGGAACAGGGACCAACCTACGAGCAGTACGTC. The encoded protein is CASREQGPTYEQYV.

The chain joins TRBV10-1 to TRBJ2-7; 9 bases are shared with TRBD1. V dropped 7 bases and J dropped 6; count of bases not matched to a gene: 19. CDR3 length equals 17 residues. Germline V gene data show CDR1 as WNHNN and CDR2 as SYGVQD (reference sequence). CDR3 in DNA: TGCGCCAGCAAAGGGGGACCTAGCCGGGACAGGGAGGTCGAGCAGTACGTC. Translating it yields CASKGGPSRDREVEQYV.

CDR3 sequence reads: CASSLDQRQYF. The CDR3 DNA reads as TGTGCCAGCAGCTTAGATCAGCGGCAGTACTTC. V and J are TRBV7-9 and TRBJ2-5, with D tentatively TRBD2 (5 bases). This CDR3 region has 11 residues. Trimming took 1 base from V and 11 from J, leaving 8 bases between them. CDR1 and CDR2 (germline): SEHNR, FQNEAQ (reference sequence).

The CDR3 sequence is CASSRDNIGGYTF. In DNA form, the CDR3 reads TGTGCCAGCAGCCGGGACAATATAGGGGGCTACACCTTC. V gene TRBV7-2 combines with J gene TRBJ1-2; D might be TRBD1 (6 bases). The CDR3 runs 13 residues. V lost 5 bases to trimming and J lost 8 bases, with 15 bases between them. The germline CDR1 and CDR2 sequences are SGHTA and FQGNSA.

J is TRBJ2-7 and V is TRBV7-2; 10 nucleotides align to TRBD1. The CDR3 consists of 12 residues. Unmatched junction bases numbered 5, after V lost 8 bases and J lost 7 bases. Germline loops: CDR1 SGHTA, CDR2 FQGNSA. CDR3 loop: CASGWDRGEQYF. CDR3 nucleotides: TGTGCCAGCGGTTGGGACAGGGGAGAGCAGTACTTC.

This chain uses TRBV6-5 with TRBJ2-1, with D perhaps given as TRBD1 or TRBD2 (5 bases each). The CDR3 contains 11 residues. Germline V lookup: CDR1 MNHEY, CDR2 SVGAGI. V dropped 6 bases and J dropped 13 bases, with 13 bases sitting between them. DNA of the CDR3: TGTGCCAGCAGCCACCGGGACGGACAGTTCTTC. Amino acid sequence: CASSHRDGQFF.

This clone was observed once. The chain carries TRBV9 and TRBJ1-2, with D possibly TRBD1 on 5 matching bases. From germline, CDR1 is SGDLS and CDR2 YYNGEE. The V and J ends lost 2 bases and 4 bases respectively, with 9 bases between them. This CDR3 comprises 13 residues. CDR3 coding DNA: TGTGCCAGCAGCGTTCAGGGTACCTATGGCTACACCTTC. As protein: CASSVQGTYGYTF.

The rearrangement links TRBV2 to TRBJ2-2; no definite D call. The V gene's germline CDR1 is SNHLY and CDR2 FYNNEI. V lost 7 bases, J lost 0 bases, and 12 bases lay in between. CDR3 size: 15 residues. The CDR3 protein is CASTRTSANTGELFF. The CDR3 region has the DNA TGTGCCAGCACGAGGACCTCCGCGAACACCGGGGAGCTGTTTTTT. The full variable domain, completed using reference TRBV2 and TRBJ2-2, is EPEVTQTPSHQVTQMGQEVILRCVPISNHLYFYWYRQILGQKVEFLVSFYNNEISEKSEIFDDQFSVERPDGSNFTLKIRSTKLEDSAMYFCASTRTSANTGELFFGEGSRLTVL.

The chain has TRBV29-1 and TRBJ2-3, with D possibly matching TRBD2 (5 bases). Germline CDR1 and CDR2: SQVTM and ANQGSEA. V lost 6 bases to trimming and J lost 0 bases, with 13 bases between them. This CDR3 is 14 amino acids long. The CDR3 here is CSVGGRSSTDTQYF. As DNA, the CDR3 is TGCAGCGTCGGAGGACGTTCTAGCACAGATACGCAGTATTTT.

The chain recombines TRBV6-1 with TRBJ2-5; possibly TRBD2 for D (5 bases). The V gene's germline CDR1 is MNHNS and CDR2 SASEGT. V lost 2 bases and J lost 4, with 17 bases in between. This CDR3 is 16 amino acids long. The DNA for the CDR3 is TGTGCCAGCAGTGAAACATATGGCCGTCGGGGAGAGACCCAGTACTTC. Protein sequence: CASSETYGRRGETQYF.

The chain recombines TRBV19 with TRBJ1-6; 8 nucleotides match TRBD1. The V segment lost 9 bases and the J segment 10 bases; nucleotides outside the gene matches: 14. Germline V gives CDR1 LNHDA, CDR2 SQIVND (reference sequence). The CDR3 has 15 residues. The CDR3 loop is CASRTPGQGRSPLHF. The CDR3 bases are TGTGCCAGCCGCACACCCGGACAGGGAAGATCACCCCTCCACTTT.

The gene calls are TRBV6-6 and TRBJ2-3; no firm D call. V lost 4 bases, J lost 6 bases, and 5 bases lay in between. Germline V gene data show CDR1 as MNHNY and CDR2 as SVGAGI (reference sequence). The CDR3 runs 11 residues. CDR3 sequence (DNA): TGTGCCAGCAGTTTTAAGGATACGCAGTATTTT. Translated: CASSFKDTQYF.